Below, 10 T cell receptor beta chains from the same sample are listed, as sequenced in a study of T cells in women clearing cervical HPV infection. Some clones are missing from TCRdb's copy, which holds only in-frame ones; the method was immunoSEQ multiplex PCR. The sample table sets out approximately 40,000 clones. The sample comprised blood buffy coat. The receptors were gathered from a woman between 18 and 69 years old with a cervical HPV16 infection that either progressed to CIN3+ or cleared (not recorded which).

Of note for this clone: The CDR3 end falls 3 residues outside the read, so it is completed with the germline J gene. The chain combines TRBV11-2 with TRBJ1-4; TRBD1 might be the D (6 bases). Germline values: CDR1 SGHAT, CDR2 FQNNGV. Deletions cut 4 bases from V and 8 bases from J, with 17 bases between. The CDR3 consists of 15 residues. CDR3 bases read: TGTGCCAGCAGCTCTCCCCAGGGGATAGAGGAAAAA. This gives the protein CASSSPQGIEEK. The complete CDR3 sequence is CASSSPQGIEEKLFF.

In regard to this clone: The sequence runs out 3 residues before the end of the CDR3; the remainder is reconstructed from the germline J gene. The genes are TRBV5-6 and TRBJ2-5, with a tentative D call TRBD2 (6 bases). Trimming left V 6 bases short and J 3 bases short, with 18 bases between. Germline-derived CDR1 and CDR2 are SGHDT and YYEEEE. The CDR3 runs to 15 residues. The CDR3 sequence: CASTLFPGDEETQYF. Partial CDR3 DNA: TGTGCCAGCACCTTATTTCCGGGGGACGAAGAGACC.

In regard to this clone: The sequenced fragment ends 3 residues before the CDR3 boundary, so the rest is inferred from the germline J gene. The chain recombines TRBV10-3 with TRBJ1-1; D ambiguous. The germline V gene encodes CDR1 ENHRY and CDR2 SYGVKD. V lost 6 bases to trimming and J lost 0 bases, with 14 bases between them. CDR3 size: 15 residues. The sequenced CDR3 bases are TGTGCCATCAGGGTGTCCAGCGCTATGAACACTGAA. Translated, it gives CAIRVSSAMNTE. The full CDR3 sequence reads CAIRVSSAMNTEAFF.

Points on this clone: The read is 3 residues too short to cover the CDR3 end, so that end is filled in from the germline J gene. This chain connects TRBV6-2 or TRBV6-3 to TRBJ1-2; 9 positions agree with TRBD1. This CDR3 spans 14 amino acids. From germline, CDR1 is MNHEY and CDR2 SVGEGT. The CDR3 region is CASTSTGQGSGYTF. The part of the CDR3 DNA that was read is TGTGCCAGCACCTCGACGGGACAGGGCTCAGGC.

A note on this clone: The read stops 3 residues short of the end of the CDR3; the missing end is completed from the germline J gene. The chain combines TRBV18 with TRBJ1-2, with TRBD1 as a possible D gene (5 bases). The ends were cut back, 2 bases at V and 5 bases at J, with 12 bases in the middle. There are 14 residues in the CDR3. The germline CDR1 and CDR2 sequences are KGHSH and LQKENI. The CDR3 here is CASSPTQGEYGYTF. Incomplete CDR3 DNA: TGTGCCAGCTCACCAACCCAGGGTGAATATGGC.

The DNA read from the CDR3 is TGTGCCAGCAGTTTCGATCAGGGCGGTTATGGC. Translated, it gives CASSFDQGGYG. The whole CDR3 sequence reads CASSFDQGGYGYTF. The V and J genes are TRBV28 and TRBJ1-2; possibly TRBD1 for D (5 bases). The sequenced fragment ends 3 residues before the CDR3 boundary, so the rest is inferred from the germline J gene. The CDR3 contains 14 residues. Trimming removed 3 bases at V and 5 bases at J, with 13 bases between. From germline, CDR1 is MDHEN and CDR2 SYDVKM.

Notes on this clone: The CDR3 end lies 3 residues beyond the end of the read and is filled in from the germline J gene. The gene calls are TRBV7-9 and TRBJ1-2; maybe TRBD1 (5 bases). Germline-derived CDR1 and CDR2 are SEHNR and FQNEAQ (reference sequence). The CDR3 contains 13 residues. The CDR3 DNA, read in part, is TGTGCCAGCAGCTTGGGACTAGTGTATGAG. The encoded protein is CASSLGLVYE. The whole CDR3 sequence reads CASSLGLVYEYTF.

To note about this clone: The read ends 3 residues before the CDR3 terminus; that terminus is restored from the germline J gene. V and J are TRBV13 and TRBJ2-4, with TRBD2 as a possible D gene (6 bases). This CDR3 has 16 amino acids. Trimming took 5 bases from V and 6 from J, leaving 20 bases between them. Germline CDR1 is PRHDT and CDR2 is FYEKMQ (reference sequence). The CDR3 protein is CASSPHPGGWRNIQYF. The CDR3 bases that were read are TGTGCCAGCAGCCCCCATCCCGGGGGTTGGAGAAACATT. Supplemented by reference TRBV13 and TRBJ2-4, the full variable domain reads AAGVIQSPRHLIKEKRETATLKCYPIPRHDTVYWYQQGPGQDPQFLISFYEKMQSDKGSIPDRFSAQQFSDYHSELNMSSLELGDSALYFCASSPHPGGWRNIQYFGAGTRLSVL.

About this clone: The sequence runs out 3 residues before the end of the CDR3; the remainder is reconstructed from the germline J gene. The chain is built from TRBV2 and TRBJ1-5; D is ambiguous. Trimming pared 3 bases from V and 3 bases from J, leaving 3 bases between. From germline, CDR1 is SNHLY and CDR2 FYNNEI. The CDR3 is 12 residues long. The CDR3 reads CASSDNNQPQHF. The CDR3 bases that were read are TGTGCCAGCAGTGACAACAATCAGCCC.

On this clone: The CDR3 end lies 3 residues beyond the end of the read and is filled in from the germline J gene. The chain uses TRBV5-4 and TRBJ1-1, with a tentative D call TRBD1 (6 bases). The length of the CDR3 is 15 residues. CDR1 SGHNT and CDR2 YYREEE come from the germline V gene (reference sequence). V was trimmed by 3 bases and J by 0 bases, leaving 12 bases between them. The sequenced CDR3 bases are TGTGCCAGCAGCTCCCGACAGGACGTGAACACTGAA. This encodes CASSSRQDVNTE. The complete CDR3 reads CASSSRQDVNTEAFF.